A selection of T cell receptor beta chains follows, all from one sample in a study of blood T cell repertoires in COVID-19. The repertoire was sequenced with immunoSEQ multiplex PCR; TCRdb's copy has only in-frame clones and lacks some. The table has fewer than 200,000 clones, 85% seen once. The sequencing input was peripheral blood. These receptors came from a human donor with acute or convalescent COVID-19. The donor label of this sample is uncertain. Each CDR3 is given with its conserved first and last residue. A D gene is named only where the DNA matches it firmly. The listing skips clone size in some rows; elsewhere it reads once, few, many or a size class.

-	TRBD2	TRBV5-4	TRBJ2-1	CASSLGAGGPDEQFF	TGTGCCAGCAGCTTGGGGGCGGGGGGGCCTGATGAGCAGTTCTTC
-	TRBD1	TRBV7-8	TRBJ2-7	CASSLISGQAYLEQYF	TGTGCCAGCAGCTTAATCTCTGGACAGGCCTATTTGGAGCAGTACTTC
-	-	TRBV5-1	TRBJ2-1	CASSLDLALMGNEQFF	TGCGCCAGCAGCTTGGATTTAGCGCTAATGGGGAATGAGCAGTTCTTC
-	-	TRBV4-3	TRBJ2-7	CASSNRLDWDEQYF	TGCGCCAGCAGCAATAGGCTAGATTGGGACGAGCAGTACTTC
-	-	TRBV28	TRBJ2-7	CASSLRGGRYEQYF	TGTGCCAGCAGTTTAAGAGGCGGGCGCTACGAGCAGTACTTC
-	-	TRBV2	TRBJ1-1	CASTLDRTEAFF	TGTGCCAGCACCCTGGACAGAACTGAAGCTTTCTTT
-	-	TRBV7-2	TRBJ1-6	CASSLFLGGNSPLHF	TGTGCCAGCAGCTTATTCCTAGGGGGAAATTCACCCCTCCACTTT
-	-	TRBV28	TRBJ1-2	CASSSPPGVLYGYTF	TGTGCCAGCAGTTCACCCCCCGGGGTTCTTTATGGCTACACCTTC
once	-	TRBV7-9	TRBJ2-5	CASSPGQEGSRTQYF	TGTGCCAGCAGCCCTGGACAGGAGGGAAGTCGGACCCAGTACTTC
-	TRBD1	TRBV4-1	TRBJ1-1	CASSRDRTNTEAFF	TGCGCCAGCAGCCGGGACAGGACGAACACTGAAGCTTTCTTT
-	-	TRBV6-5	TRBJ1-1	CASSQMGGTEAFF	TGTGCCAGCAGCCAGATGGGGGGCACTGAAGCTTTCTTT
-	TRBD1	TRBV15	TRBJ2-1	CATSILGTGGLPEQFF	TGTGCCACCAGCATACTTGGGACAGGGGGCTTGCCTGAGCAGTTCTTC
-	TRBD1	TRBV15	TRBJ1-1	CATSRQGALVTEAFF	TGTGCCACCAGCAGACAGGGGGCTCTAGTAACTGAAGCTTTCTTT
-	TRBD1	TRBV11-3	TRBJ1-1	CASTGGAGGEAFF	TGTGCCAGCACCGGAGGGGCAGGGGGCGAAGCTTTCTTT
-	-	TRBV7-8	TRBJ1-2	CASSLGRVGGQANYGYTF	TGTGCCAGCAGCTTAGGGAGGGTTGGGGGTCAAGCTAACTATGGCTACACCTTC
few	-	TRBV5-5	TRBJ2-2	CASSLSGTGELFF	TGTGCCAGCAGCTTGAGCGGGACCGGGGAGCTGTTTTTT
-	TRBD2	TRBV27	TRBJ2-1	CASTSLPAGFNNEQFF	TGTGCCAGCACCTCTCTACCAGCGGGGTTTAACAATGAGCAGTTCTTC
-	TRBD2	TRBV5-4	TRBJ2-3	CASSPGLAGGWGTDTQYF	TGTGCCAGCAGCCCCGGACTAGCGGGGGGGTGGGGCACAGATACGCAGTATTTT
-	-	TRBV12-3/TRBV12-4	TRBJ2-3	CASSIDSSQYF	TGTGCCAGCAGCATCGACTCATCCCAGTATTTT
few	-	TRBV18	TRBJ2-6	CASSPPAGANVLTF	TGTGCCAGCTCACCACCGGCCGGGGCCAACGTCCTGACTTTC
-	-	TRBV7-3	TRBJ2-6	CASSLILSQGSGANVLTF	TGTGCCAGCAGCTTAATCCTCTCTCAGGGATCTGGGGCCAACGTCCTGACTTTC
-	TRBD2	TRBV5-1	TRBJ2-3	CASSLMSSSGGTDTQYF	TGCGCCAGCAGCTTAATGTCGAGTAGCGGGGGCACAGATACGCAGTATTTT
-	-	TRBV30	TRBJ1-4	CAWSVIRGENEKLFF	TGTGCCTGGAGTGTAATCCGGGGGGAAAATGAAAAACTGTTTTTT
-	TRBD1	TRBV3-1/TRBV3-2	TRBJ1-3	CASTPGTGVKGWENTIYF	TGTGCCAGCACACCCGGGACAGGGGTTAAAGGCTGGGAAAACACCATATATTTT
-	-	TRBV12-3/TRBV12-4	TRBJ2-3	CASGTTSTDTQYF	TGTGCCAGCGGAACTACTAGCACAGATACGCAGTATTTT
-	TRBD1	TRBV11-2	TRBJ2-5	CASSLSTGGPQETQYF	TGTGCCAGCAGCTTATCGACAGGGGGTCCTCAAGAGACCCAGTACTTC
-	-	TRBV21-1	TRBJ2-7	CARVTGEQYF	TGTGCCAGAGTAACGGGCGAGCAGTACTTC
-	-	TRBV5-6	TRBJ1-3	CASSGRARGGSGNTIYF	TGTGCCAGCAGCGGTCGGGCCCGGGGGGGCTCTGGAAACACCATATATTTT
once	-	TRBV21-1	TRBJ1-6	CASSKRPWGCGNHPLHF	-
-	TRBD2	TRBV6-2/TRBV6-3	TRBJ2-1	CASSSGTSGGLGHNEQFF	TGTGCCAGCAGTTCCGGGACTAGCGGGGGGCTGGGTCACAATGAGCAGTTCTTC
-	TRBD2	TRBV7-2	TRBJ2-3	CASSISGGAADTQYF	TGTGCCAGCAGCATAAGCGGGGGGGCCGCAGATACGCAGTATTTT
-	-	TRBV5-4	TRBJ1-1	CASSLEGRRNTEAFF	TGTGCCAGCAGCTTGGAGGGGCGTCGAAACACTGAAGCTTTCTTT
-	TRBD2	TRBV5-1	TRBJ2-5	CASSLGTSGNQETQYF	TGCGCCAGCAGCTTAGGGACTAGCGGGAACCAAGAGACCCAGTACTTC
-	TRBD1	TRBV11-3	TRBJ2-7	CASSPETGGYEQYF	TGTGCCAGCAGCCCGGAGACAGGGGGCTACGAGCAGTACTTC
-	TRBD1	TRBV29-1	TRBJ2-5	CSVSRTGIRETQYF	TGCAGCGTTAGTAGGACAGGGATTCGGGAGACCCAGTACTTC
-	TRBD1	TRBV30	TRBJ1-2	CAWKHDRGRVGYTF	TGTGCCTGGAAACACGACAGGGGAAGGGTGGGCTACACCTTC
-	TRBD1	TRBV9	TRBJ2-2	CASSARQGAVTGELFF	TGTGCCAGCAGCGCCCGACAGGGGGCTGTCACCGGGGAGCTGTTTTTT
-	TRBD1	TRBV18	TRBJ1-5	CASSPGQGVQPQHF	TGTGCCAGCTCGCCGGGACAGGGGGTTCAGCCCCAGCATTTT
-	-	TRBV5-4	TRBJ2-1	CASSLQGSSYNEQFF	TGTGCCAGCAGCTTGCAGGGTAGCTCCTACAATGAGCAGTTCTTC
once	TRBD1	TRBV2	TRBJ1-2	CASYEGGQGIYGYTF	TGTGCCAGTTATGAGGGGGGACAGGGGATCTATGGCTACACCTTC